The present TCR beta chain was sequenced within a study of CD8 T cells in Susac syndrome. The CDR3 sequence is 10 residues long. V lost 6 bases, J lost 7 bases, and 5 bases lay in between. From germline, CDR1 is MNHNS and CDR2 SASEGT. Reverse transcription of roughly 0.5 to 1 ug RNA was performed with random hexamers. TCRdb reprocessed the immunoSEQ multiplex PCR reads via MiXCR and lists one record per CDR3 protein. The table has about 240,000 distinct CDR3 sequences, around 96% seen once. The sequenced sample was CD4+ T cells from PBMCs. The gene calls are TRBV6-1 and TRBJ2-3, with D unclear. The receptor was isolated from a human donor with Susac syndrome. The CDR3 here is CASRTYTQYF. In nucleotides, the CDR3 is TGTGCCAGCAGGACCTATACGCAGTATTTT.